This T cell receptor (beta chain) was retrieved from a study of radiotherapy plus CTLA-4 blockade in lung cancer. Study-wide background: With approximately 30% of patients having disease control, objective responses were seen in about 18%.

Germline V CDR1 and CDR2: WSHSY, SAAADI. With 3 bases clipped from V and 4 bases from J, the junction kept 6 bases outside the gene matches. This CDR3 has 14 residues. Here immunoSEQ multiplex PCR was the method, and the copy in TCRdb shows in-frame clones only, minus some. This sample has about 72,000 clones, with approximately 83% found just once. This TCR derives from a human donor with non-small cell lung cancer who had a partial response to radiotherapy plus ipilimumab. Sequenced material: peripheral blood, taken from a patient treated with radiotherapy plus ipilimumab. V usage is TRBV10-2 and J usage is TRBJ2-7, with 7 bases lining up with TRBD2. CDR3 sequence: CASSEGGRGYEQYF. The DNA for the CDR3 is TGCGCCAGCAGTGAAGGCGGGAGAGGTTACGAGCAGTACTTC.